These T cell receptor beta chains were read from a single sample in a study of CD8 T cells in ankylosing spondylitis. A single record per CDR3 protein comes from TCRdb applying MiXCR to the 5' RACE reads. The sample holds hundreds of thousands of distinct CDR3 sequences; over 9.5% are singletons and the top ten take roughly 0.51%. Material: blood, either unsorted or a sorted T cell fraction (not recorded which). These receptors all stem from a male donor with ankylosing spondylitis. Each CDR3 is given with its conserved first and last residue. Fields, in order: CDR3 protein, CDR3 DNA, D gene, clone size, V gene, J gene. A D gene is named only where the DNA matches it firmly. The listing skips clone size in some rows; elsewhere it reads once, few, many or a size class.

cdr3_aa: CSASGTGLGRDEQFF
cdr3_nt: TGCAGTGCTAGTGGGACGGGGCTGGGGAGAGATGAGCAGTTCTTC
d_call: -
clone_size: -
v_call: TRBV20-1
j_call: TRBJ2-1

cdr3_aa: CASSGPPGYEQYF
cdr3_nt: TGTGCCAGCTCCGGACCGCCGGGGTACGAGCAGTACTTC
d_call: -
clone_size: -
v_call: TRBV18
j_call: TRBJ2-7

cdr3_aa: CSVEGQLAGIYNEQFF
cdr3_nt: TGCAGCGTTGAAGGCCAACTAGCGGGGATCTACAATGAGCAGTTCTTC
d_call: TRBD2
clone_size: -
v_call: TRBV29-1
j_call: TRBJ2-1

cdr3_aa: CASRGTGAHYEQYF
cdr3_nt: TGTGCCAGCAGAGGGACAGGGGCTCACTACGAGCAGTACTTC
d_call: TRBD1
clone_size: -
v_call: TRBV2
j_call: TRBJ2-7

cdr3_aa: CASSYWEGRANTIYF
cdr3_nt: TGTGCCAGCAGTTACTGGGAGGGTAGGGCAAACACCATATATTTT
d_call: -
clone_size: many
v_call: TRBV6-5
j_call: TRBJ1-3

cdr3_aa: CASSANRNTDTQYF
cdr3_nt: TGTGCCAGCAGTGCTAACAGAAACACAGATACGCAGTATTTT
d_call: -
clone_size: -
v_call: TRBV6-4
j_call: TRBJ2-3

cdr3_aa: CSANEDSYEQYF
cdr3_nt: TGCAGTGCTAACGAGGACTCCTACGAGCAGTACTTC
d_call: -
clone_size: -
v_call: TRBV20-1
j_call: TRBJ2-7

cdr3_aa: CASSQDVQWGGEQYF
cdr3_nt: TGCGCCAGCAGCCAAGATGTGCAGTGGGGAGGCGAGCAGTACTTC
d_call: -
clone_size: few
v_call: TRBV4-3
j_call: TRBJ2-7

cdr3_aa: CASSIRGSEAKNIQYF
cdr3_nt: TGTGCCAGCAGCATTAGGGGGTCCGAGGCCAAAAACATTCAGTACTTC
d_call: -
clone_size: few
v_call: TRBV11-2
j_call: TRBJ2-4

cdr3_aa: CSAQGGGNQPQHF
cdr3_nt: TGCAGTGCCCAAGGGGGAGGAAATCAGCCCCAGCATTTT
d_call: -
clone_size: few
v_call: TRBV20-1
j_call: TRBJ1-5

cdr3_aa: CASSLVPSPDTQYF
cdr3_nt: TGTGCCAGCAGCTTAGTACCCTCTCCTGATACGCAGTATTTT
d_call: -
clone_size: -
v_call: TRBV7-2
j_call: TRBJ2-3

cdr3_aa: CSGGDRDSPLHF
cdr3_nt: TGCAGCGGGGGGGACAGGGATTCACCCCTCCACTTT
d_call: TRBD1
clone_size: -
v_call: TRBV29-1
j_call: TRBJ1-6

cdr3_aa: CASSLEDSNSPLHF
cdr3_nt: TGCGCCAGCAGCTTGGAGGACAGTAATTCACCCCTCCACTTT
d_call: -
clone_size: few
v_call: TRBV5-1
j_call: TRBJ1-6

cdr3_aa: CASSTRDRGFYEQYF
cdr3_nt: TGTGCCAGCAGCACCCGGGACAGGGGGTTCTACGAGCAGTACTTC
d_call: TRBD1
clone_size: -
v_call: TRBV6-1
j_call: TRBJ2-7

cdr3_aa: CASSYRLRVGVALHF
cdr3_nt: TGTGCCAGCAGTTACCGACTCCGCGTAGGGGTCGCCCTCCACTTT
d_call: -
clone_size: few
v_call: TRBV6-5
j_call: TRBJ1-6

cdr3_aa: CASSQVTGSKDYEQYF
cdr3_nt: TGCGCCAGCAGCCAAGTTACCGGGTCGAAAGACTACGAGCAGTACTTC
d_call: -
clone_size: few
v_call: TRBV4-1
j_call: TRBJ2-7

cdr3_aa: CASSPRDSANTEAFF
cdr3_nt: TGCGCCAGCAGCCCAAGGGACAGCGCGAACACTGAAGCTTTCTTT
d_call: TRBD1
clone_size: few
v_call: TRBV5-1
j_call: TRBJ1-1

cdr3_aa: CASSSTRGGINEQFF
cdr3_nt: TGTGCCAGCAGCTCGACGAGGGGGGGAATAAATGAGCAGTTCTTC
d_call: -
clone_size: few
v_call: TRBV7-3
j_call: TRBJ2-1

cdr3_aa: CSASIPAKSSYNEQFF
cdr3_nt: TGCAGTGCTAGTATTCCAGCGAAGAGCTCCTACAATGAGCAGTTCTTC
d_call: -
clone_size: few
v_call: TRBV20-1
j_call: TRBJ2-1

cdr3_aa: CASSFDIQGAETQYF
cdr3_nt: TGTGCCAGCAGCTTCGATATACAGGGAGCAGAGACCCAGTACTTC
d_call: -
clone_size: -
v_call: TRBV7-2
j_call: TRBJ2-5

cdr3_aa: CSAPLLEGTDTQYF
cdr3_nt: TGCAGTGCTCCTCTCCTGGAGGGGACAGATACGCAGTATTTT
d_call: -
clone_size: many
v_call: TRBV20-1
j_call: TRBJ2-3

cdr3_aa: CASSPIGLTTEAFF
cdr3_nt: TGTGCCAGCAGCCCCATCGGGCTGACCACTGAAGCTTTCTTT
d_call: -
clone_size: many
v_call: TRBV7-2
j_call: TRBJ1-1

cdr3_aa: CSPPGHHEQYF
cdr3_nt: TGCAGCCCTCCGGGACACCACGAGCAGTACTTC
d_call: -
clone_size: many
v_call: TRBV20-1
j_call: TRBJ2-7

cdr3_aa: CASSRWTGGRYEQYF
cdr3_nt: TGTGCCAGCAGCCGGTGGACAGGGGGCAGGTACGAGCAGTACTTC
d_call: TRBD1
clone_size: few
v_call: TRBV7-2
j_call: TRBJ2-7

cdr3_aa: CASSFFRRYRQETQYF
cdr3_nt: TGTGCCAGCAGTTTTTTTCGCCGGTACAGACAAGAGACCCAGTACTTC
d_call: -
clone_size: -
v_call: TRBV28
j_call: TRBJ2-5

cdr3_aa: CASSLRGSISGNTIYF
cdr3_nt: TGCGCCAGCAGCTTGAGAGGTTCGATCTCTGGAAACACCATATATTTT
d_call: -
clone_size: few
v_call: TRBV5-1
j_call: TRBJ1-3

cdr3_aa: CASKEGSHGYTF
cdr3_nt: TGTGCCAGCAAGGAGGGCTCCCATGGCTACACCTTC
d_call: -
clone_size: -
v_call: TRBV27
j_call: TRBJ1-2

cdr3_aa: CSARGVPGQGVLDEQYF
cdr3_nt: TGCAGTGCTAGAGGCGTTCCGGGACAGGGGGTTTTGGACGAGCAGTACTTC
d_call: TRBD1
clone_size: -
v_call: TRBV20-1
j_call: TRBJ2-7

cdr3_aa: CASSLATSGAANSPLHF
cdr3_nt: TGCGCCAGCAGCTTGGCCACCTCAGGGGCAGCTAATTCACCCCTCCACTTT
d_call: -
clone_size: -
v_call: TRBV5-1
j_call: TRBJ1-6

cdr3_aa: CATSREEKQPQHF
cdr3_nt: TGTGCCACCAGCAGAGAGGAGAAACAGCCCCAGCATTTT
d_call: -
clone_size: -
v_call: TRBV15
j_call: TRBJ1-5

cdr3_aa: CASSRTSGSGTYNEQFF
cdr3_nt: TGCGCCAGCAGCCGGACTAGCGGGAGTGGGACCTACAATGAGCAGTTCTTC
d_call: TRBD2
clone_size: -
v_call: TRBV4-3
j_call: TRBJ2-1

cdr3_aa: CASSITGGSYEQYF
cdr3_nt: TGTGCCAGCAGTATAACAGGGGGCAGTTACGAGCAGTACTTC
d_call: TRBD1
clone_size: many
v_call: TRBV12-3/TRBV12-4
j_call: TRBJ2-7

cdr3_aa: CASLGRLVTTGELFF
cdr3_nt: TGTGCCAGCCTTGGGAGACTAGTAACAACCGGGGAGCTGTTTTTT
d_call: -
clone_size: few
v_call: TRBV11-2
j_call: TRBJ2-2

cdr3_aa: CASTLGQNGYTF
cdr3_nt: TGTGCCAGCACTCTAGGGCAGAATGGCTACACCTTC
d_call: -
clone_size: few
v_call: TRBV12-3/TRBV12-4
j_call: TRBJ1-2

cdr3_aa: CSASGWAEAFF
cdr3_nt: TGCAGTGCTTCCGGATGGGCTGAAGCTTTCTTT
d_call: -
clone_size: many
v_call: TRBV20-1
j_call: TRBJ1-1

cdr3_aa: CASSLWDSSLSPLHF
cdr3_nt: TGTGCCAGCAGCTTATGGGACTCCAGCCTTTCACCCCTCCACTTT
d_call: -
clone_size: -
v_call: TRBV13
j_call: TRBJ1-6

cdr3_aa: CASSFSKTRFMNTEAFF
cdr3_nt: TGTGCCAGCAGTTTCTCGAAAACAAGATTCATGAACACTGAAGCTTTCTTT
d_call: -
clone_size: few
v_call: TRBV27
j_call: TRBJ1-1

cdr3_aa: CASSRPLAGGPDTQYF
cdr3_nt: TGTGCCAGCAGCAGACCTCTAGCGGGGGGGCCGGATACGCAGTATTTT
d_call: TRBD2
clone_size: -
v_call: TRBV5-4
j_call: TRBJ2-3

cdr3_aa: CSARGESEAFF
cdr3_nt: TGCAGTGCTCGAGGGGAGAGTGAAGCTTTCTTT
d_call: -
clone_size: -
v_call: TRBV20-1
j_call: TRBJ1-1

cdr3_aa: CASSPDRGKAGYTF
cdr3_nt: TGTGCCAGCTCACCAGACAGGGGAAAGGCTGGCTACACCTTC
d_call: TRBD1
clone_size: -
v_call: TRBV18
j_call: TRBJ1-2

cdr3_aa: CAIKVAGVYNEQFF
cdr3_nt: TGTGCCATCAAGGTAGCGGGAGTGTACAATGAGCAGTTCTTC
d_call: TRBD2
clone_size: many
v_call: TRBV10-3
j_call: TRBJ2-1

cdr3_aa: CASSGGTGNGYTF
cdr3_nt: TGCGCCAGCAGCGGAGGGACAGGGAATGGCTACACCTTC
d_call: TRBD1
clone_size: few
v_call: TRBV5-1
j_call: TRBJ1-2

cdr3_aa: CASRRGLAGGSYEQYF
cdr3_nt: TGTGCCAGCAGGAGGGGACTAGCGGGAGGTTCCTACGAGCAGTACTTC
d_call: TRBD2
clone_size: many
v_call: TRBV12-3/TRBV12-4
j_call: TRBJ2-7

cdr3_aa: CAISDPGASTDTQYF
cdr3_nt: TGTGCCATCAGTGACCCAGGGGCTAGCACAGATACGCAGTATTTT
d_call: -
clone_size: few
v_call: TRBV10-3
j_call: TRBJ2-3

cdr3_aa: CSAPRRSGGGYGYTF
cdr3_nt: TGCAGTGCTCCTCGGAGGAGTGGGGGCGGCTATGGCTACACCTTC
d_call: -
clone_size: -
v_call: TRBV20-1
j_call: TRBJ1-2

cdr3_aa: CSVATFLNTEAFF
cdr3_nt: TGCAGCGTCGCCACATTTCTGAACACTGAAGCTTTCTTT
d_call: -
clone_size: many
v_call: TRBV29-1
j_call: TRBJ1-1

cdr3_aa: CASSSGSRSRFGYEQYF
cdr3_nt: TGTGCCAGCAGCTCAGGGAGTCGCTCCAGGTTTGGCTACGAGCAGTACTTC
d_call: -
clone_size: -
v_call: TRBV7-2
j_call: TRBJ2-7

cdr3_aa: CASSLEGWNNEKLSF
cdr3_nt: TGTGCCAGCAGCTTGGAGGGGTGGAATAATGAAAAACTGTCTTTT
d_call: -
clone_size: -
v_call: TRBV5-5
j_call: TRBJ1-4

cdr3_aa: CASSELSGGNGYTF
cdr3_nt: TGTGCCAGCAGTGAATTGTCAGGGGGTAATGGCTACACCTTC
d_call: TRBD1
clone_size: -
v_call: TRBV6-1
j_call: TRBJ1-2

cdr3_aa: CASSITGSSYNEQFF
cdr3_nt: TGTGCCAGCAGCATCACGGGGAGCTCCTACAATGAGCAGTTCTTC
d_call: -
clone_size: few
v_call: TRBV7-3
j_call: TRBJ2-1

cdr3_aa: CATLSNTGELFF
cdr3_nt: TGTGCCACCTTATCGAACACCGGGGAGCTGTTTTTT
d_call: -
clone_size: few
v_call: TRBV24-1
j_call: TRBJ2-2

cdr3_aa: CSAIDSGSVTGELFF
cdr3_nt: TGCAGTGCAATAGATAGCGGGAGTGTCACCGGGGAGCTGTTTTTT
d_call: TRBD2
clone_size: few
v_call: TRBV20-1
j_call: TRBJ2-2

cdr3_aa: CSARERARFSGELFF
cdr3_nt: TGCAGTGCTAGAGAACGGGCTCGCTTCTCCGGGGAGCTGTTTTTT
d_call: -
clone_size: -
v_call: TRBV20-1
j_call: TRBJ2-2